Below, 14 T cell receptor beta chains from the same sample are listed, as sequenced in a study of blood T cell repertoires in COVID-19. Profiling relied on immunoSEQ multiplex PCR, and the TCRdb table lists in-frame clones only, not all of them. The table includes around 59,000 clones, approximately 82% detected once. The material sequenced was peripheral blood. Receptors were obtained from an elderly man with acute or convalescent COVID-19.

This clone was counted a single time. Just one base apart from a much larger clone, this may be a read error. The chain links TRBV20-1 to TRBJ1-1; no clear D gene. The CDR3 totals 10 residues. Germline V lookup: CDR1 DFQATT, CDR2 SNEGSKA (reference sequence). CDR3 nucleotides: TGCAGCGCGGGGAACACTGAAGCTTTCTTT. Translation: CSAGNTEAFF.

In its sample, this clone was seen once. The genes are TRBV2 and TRBJ2-7; 10 bases agree with TRBD1. CDR1 SNHLY and CDR2 FYNNEI come from the germline V gene. The V segment lost 8 bases and the J segment 5 bases; nucleotides outside the gene matches: 9. There are 14 residues in the CDR3. The CDR3 nucleotides read TGTGCCAGCTGTAGGGACAGGGGTAGGGACGAGCAGTACTTC. Protein sequence: CASCRDRGRDEQYF.

This clone was recorded once. The J gene is TRBJ2-3, the V gene TRBV2, with TRBD1 matching over 7 bases. This CDR3 has 14 residues. J lost 0 bases, V lost 7 bases, and 4 bases had no gene match. CDR1 is SNHLY and CDR2 is FYNNEI in the germline V gene. The CDR3 nucleotides read TGTGCCAGCATCGGCAGGGGGAGCACAGATACGCAGTATTTT. Translating it yields CASIGRGSTDTQYF.

This sequence joins TRBV11-3 and TRBJ2-2; possibly TRBD2 for D (5 bases). CDR3 length equals 15 residues. V lost 3 bases, J lost 4 bases, and 12 bases lay in between. CDR1 is SGHNT, CDR2 YENEEA, per germline. The CDR3 nucleotides are TGTGCCAGCAGCTTCGAGGGCCCGGGCACCGGGGAGCTGTTTTTT. It translates to CASSFEGPGTGELFF.

DNA of the CDR3: TGTGCCAGCAGCCCGGCGACACTTGGTGGAAACACCATATATTTT. Translated, it gives CASSPATLGGNTIYF. The V and J genes are TRBV7-9 and TRBJ1-3; no clear D. The CDR3 contains 15 residues. CDR1 is SEHNR, CDR2 FQNEAQ, per germline (reference sequence). V gave up 5 bases and J gave up 3 bases, with 14 bases separating them.

This clone occurred once. The gene calls are TRBV11-3 and TRBJ1-6; D gene ambiguous. The CDR3 spans 16 residues. V was cut by 3 bases and J by 6 bases, with 15 bases left in between. Germline loops: CDR1 SGHNT, CDR2 YENEEA. CDR3 sequence reads: CASSFGSEIGNSPLHF. CDR3 nucleotide sequence: TGTGCCAGCAGCTTCGGGTCCGAGATTGGTAATTCACCCCTCCACTTT.

The chain is built from TRBV6-1 and TRBJ1-6; no firm D call. Trimming took off 1 base at V and 10 bases at J, with 8 bases between the two ends. Germline CDR1 is MNHNS and CDR2 is SASEGT. This CDR3 is 13 amino acids long. The CDR3 spells CASSEGEKSPLHF. CDR3 sequence (DNA): TGTGCCAGCAGTGAAGGCGAGAAATCACCCCTCCACTTT.

The chain joins TRBV7-6 to TRBJ2-3; no reliable D call. The V end was cut by 3 bases, the J end by 6 bases, with 7 bases between. From germline, CDR1 is SGHVS and CDR2 FNYEAQ. This CDR3 has 12 residues. CDR3 nucleotides: TGTGCCAGCAGCTTTAGCTCGGATACGCAGTATTTT. This codes for CASSFSSDTQYF.

V usage is TRBV18 and J usage is TRBJ1-2; 9 bases line up with TRBD1. CDR3 length: 14 residues. Germline values: CDR1 KGHSH, CDR2 LQKENI. The V and J ends lost 3 bases and 4 bases, in that order; junction bases with no gene match: 3. CDR3 loop: CASSPGQGVYGYTF. CDR3 DNA sequence: TGTGCCAGCTCACCGGGACAGGGTGTCTATGGCTACACCTTC.

V is TRBV30 and J is TRBJ2-1; D is ambiguous. This CDR3 is 16 amino acids long. The V and J ends lost 0 bases and 8 bases respectively, with 20 bases between them. CDR1 and CDR2 from the germline V gene are GTSNPN and SVGIG (reference sequence). The CDR3 protein is CAWSVVVQSISDEQFF. The DNA of the CDR3 is TGTGCCTGGAGTGTAGTTGTACAGAGCATATCCGATGAGCAGTTCTTC.

This chain connects TRBV2 to TRBJ1-5; D unresolved. The CDR3 extends over 15 amino acids. With 9 bases removed from V and 0 bases from J, the gap between germline ends came to 15 bases. Germline-derived CDR1 and CDR2 are SNHLY and FYNNEI. In DNA, the CDR3 is TGTGCCAGTAAAGGTGGAGCGAATAGCAATCAGCCCCAGCATTTT. Residues: CASKGGANSNQPQHF.

The chain uses TRBV7-3 and TRBJ1-1; D unresolved. The germline V and J ends were trimmed by 2 bases and 1 base, with 5 bases remaining between them. CDR3 length: 13 amino acids. Germline V CDR1 and CDR2: SGHTA, FQGTGA. This CDR3 reads CASSLSGNTEAFF. CDR3 DNA sequence: TGTGCCAGCAGCTTATCCGGGAACACTGAAGCTTTCTTT.

The genes are TRBV6-5 and TRBJ2-3; D is ambiguous. Trimming removed 7 bases from V and 1 base from J, with 15 bases in between. The CDR3 consists of 15 residues. Germline CDR1 and CDR2: MNHEY and SVGAGI. DNA of the CDR3: TGTGCCAGCACCTTAGGCGGCGAGGGCACAGATACGCAGTATTTT. It translates to CASTLGGEGTDTQYF.

The chain combines TRBV5-6 with TRBJ2-3, with a tentative D call TRBD2 (6 bases). Trimming removed 7 bases at V and 4 bases at J, with 16 bases between. There are 14 residues in the CDR3. CDR1 is SGHDT and CDR2 is YYEEEE in the germline V gene. The CDR3 bases are TGTGCCAGCCGCGCGACGGGGGAGGCAGATACGCAGTATTTT. Translation: CASRATGEADTQYF.